This T cell receptor beta chain originates from a study of cytomegalovirus exposure and HLA in healthy donors. Study details: Genotyping showed roughly 77% of almost 400 donors falling in the Caucasian-associated ancestry cluster. General study findings and limits: Common viral pathogens seemed, in a later analysis, to connect with several of the most significant clusters. Apart from CMV serostatus, no immune exposure information was available. According to an earlier analysis, most TCR beta V segments yielded productive rearrangements about 90% or about 30% of the time.

CDR1 is SGHTA, CDR2 FQGNSA, per germline. With V trimmed by 6 bases and J by 1 base, 5 bases remained unmatched. The length of the CDR3 is 15 residues. PCR was performed using 60 Vbeta and 13 Jbeta primers. Here immunoSEQ multiplex PCR was the method, and the copy in TCRdb shows in-frame clones only, minus some. Found here are fewer than 45,000 clones, 80% of them singletons; the top ten hold approximately 5.6%. With respect to this clone: Its antigen is not known.

This receptor was obtained from a male donor in good health and CMV-seronegative. This chain uses TRBV7-2 with TRBJ2-7, with 11 nucleotides matching TRBD2. Sequenced material: PBMCs. DNA for the CDR3: TGTGCCAGCAGTCGACTAGCGGGATTGTCCTACGAGCAGTACTTC. It codes for CASSRLAGLSYEQYF.